This T cell receptor beta chain appears in the sequencing data of a study of post-analysis software for immune sequencing data. V dropped 4 bases and J dropped 3 bases, with 17 bases sitting between them. Looked up from germline, CDR1 is SGHRS and CDR2 is YFSETQ. The CDR3 is 15 amino acids. Notes on the study in general: Patients had higher frequencies than controls of about 5 TRBV segments, including TRBV5-6, TRBV5-1 and TRBV20-1. Significantly lower normalized Chao1 diversity was seen in multiple sclerosis patients than in controls.

Prepared TCR beta cDNA libraries contained unique molecular identifiers. TCRdb analysed the PCR reads with MiXCR anew, one entry per CDR3 protein. This sample has hundreds of thousands of distinct CDR3 sequences, with 25% to 30% found just once. In the case of this clonotype: Its specificity is not known.

The chain has TRBV5-1 and TRBJ2-7; D possibly corresponds to TRBD2 (7 bases). The specimen was blood. This sequence was found in a girl aged 10-17 years with multiple sclerosis. The CDR3 loop reads CASSPGGTLGYEQYF. The CDR3 nucleotides are TGCGCCAGCAGCCCGGGGGGCACCCTGGGCTACGAGCAGTACTTC. The whole variable domain, filled in from reference TRBV5-1 and TRBJ2-7, reads KAGVTQTPRYLIKTRGQQVTLSCSPISGHRSVSWYQQTPGQGLQFLFEYFSETQRNKGNFPGRFSGRQFSNSRSEMNVSTLELGDSALYLCASSPGGTLGYEQYFGPGTRLTVT.